Sequencing of this TCR beta chain was carried out in a study of shared clonotypes between healthy human individuals. Study-level findings and limits: Relative to their counterparts shared across all four donors, non-shared clonotypes exhibited diminished generation probabilities. Clonotype sharing levels among donors were expected to vary with sequencing depth.

CD4+ cell separation produced CD45RA+ naive and CD45RA-negative memory subsets. Regarding this clone: Its antigen is still unknown.

CDR1 is SQVTM and CDR2 is ANQGSEA in the germline V gene. This CDR3 contains 13 residues. Trimming shortened V by 6 bases and J by 1 base, and 12 bases separated the two germline ends. Each subset's genomic DNA was split evenly across several immunoSEQ plates. The assay was immunoSEQ multiplex PCR, and TCRdb's table has in-frame clones only and misses some. The sample consists of a few million clones, around nine tenths of them appearing once. The chain recombines TRBV29-1 with TRBJ1-1; tentative D call: TRBD1 (6 bases). Source material: naive CD4+ T cells sorted from blood. Subset: CD45RA+ positively selected. This clonotype originated in a man aged 18 to 30 in good health. CDR3 coding DNA: TGCAGCGTAGGGGGAAGGGAGAACACTGAAGCTTTCTTT. Its protein is CSVGGRENTEAFF.